Included here is one TCR beta chain sequence, with context. TCR beta VDJ and CDR3 profiling used genomic DNA as template. TCRdb redid the calling of the reads with MiXCR, one entry per CDR3 protein. The repertoire holds about 170,000 distinct CDR3 sequences, with 63% as singletons. This entry is derived from a study of CD8+CD57+ T cells in acquired aplastic anemia. The V end was cut by 3 bases, the J end by 11 bases, with 21 bases between. This CDR3 region has 15 residues. CDR1 SEHNR and CDR2 FQNEAQ come from the germline V gene (reference sequence). The sample taken for sequencing was sorted CD4+, CD8+, or CD8+CD57+ T cells (not recorded which) from PBMCs. This receptor was identified in a human donor in good health. This rearrangement joins TRBV7-9 to TRBJ2-3; D may be TRBD1 or TRBD2 (5 bases each). CDR3: CASSLSGTRYNEQYF. In DNA, the CDR3 is TGTGCCAGCAGCTTGTCCGGGACCAGGTATAATGAGCAGTATTTT.